A single sample is the source of the 32 T cell receptor beta chains below, sequenced in a study of T cell clonotyping in hematopoietic cell transplantation (dated by TCRdb to about 2021). Receptor amplification or capture employed the immunoSEQ multiplex PCR assay. TCRdb re-hosts the immuneACCESS table, in-frame sequences only. Its copies lack some clones; in the studies checked, an unresolved V gene accounts for under half of them, and the cause for the rest is not known. This sample gives about 36,000 clones in total; 95% of them show up just once. The top ten clonotypes cover around 1.6% of the sample. Per the publication, the time point label means: recipient sample about 28 days before transplant, after cytoreduction. The input for sequencing was peripheral blood mononuclear cells, taken before stem cell transplant. The receptors stem from a man in his forties with chronic myeloid leukemia. Some clones in this sample may be carry-over from other donors' samples.

This chain connects TRBV7-2 to TRBJ2-3; TRBD1 agrees at 9 bases. CDR3 length equals 17 residues. Germline CDR1 is SGHTA and CDR2 is FQGNSA. The trim removed 5 bases at V and 3 bases at J, leaving 12 bases unmatched. The CDR3 sequence is CASSNRDRVIRTDTQYF. The CDR3 nucleotides read TGTGCCAGCAGCAACCGGGACAGGGTAATCAGGACAGATACGCAGTATTTT.

V and J are TRBV4-3 and TRBJ1-5; D call uncertain. Trimming stripped 0 bases from V and 0 bases from J, with 9 bases between. Per germline, CDR1 LGHNA and CDR2 YSLEER. The CDR3 loop spans 16 amino acids. Here the CDR3 DNA reads TGCGCCAGCAGCCAAGATCGGGCGCTTAGCAATCAGCCCCAGCATTTT. Translating gives CASSQDRALSNQPQHF.

The chain couples TRBV15 to TRBJ2-7; the D is unclear. This CDR3 region has 18 residues. V lost 0 bases, J lost 0 bases, and 18 bases lay in between. Per germline, CDR1 LNHNV and CDR2 YYDKDF (reference sequence). CDR3 region: CATSRDRGTSADSYEQYF. CDR3 DNA sequence: TGTGCCACCAGCAGAGATAGAGGAACCTCGGCAGACTCCTACGAGCAGTACTTC.

V usage is TRBV7-2 and J usage is TRBJ1-1; D is undetermined. Germline values: CDR1 SGHTA, CDR2 FQGNSA. V was pared by 1 base and J by 3 bases, with 15 bases between. The CDR3 extends over 16 amino acids. The CDR3 region has the DNA TGTGCCAGCAGCTTAGATCGGCAGACTACATACACTGAAGCTTTCTTT. This gives the protein CASSLDRQTTYTEAFF.

This sequence joins TRBV11-2 and TRBJ1-2; maybe TRBD1 (5 bases). The CDR3 loop spans 16 amino acids. From germline, CDR1 is SGHAT and CDR2 FQNNGV. The germline V and J ends were trimmed by 4 bases and 5 bases, with 20 bases remaining between them. The CDR3 region has the DNA TGTGCCAGCAGCTCCTTCTTCGGGGGGTTTTCTTATGGCTACACCTTC. This translates into CASSSFFGGFSYGYTF.

The V and J genes are TRBV11-1 and TRBJ2-3; 13 bases match TRBD2. CDR1 and CDR2 (germline): SGHAT, FQDESV (reference sequence). The V and J ends lost 5 bases and 6 bases, in that order; junction bases with no gene match: 8. The CDR3 sequence is 16 residues long. In nucleotides, the CDR3 is TGTGCCAGCAGCATTCACGGGACTAGCGGGGCCGATACGCAGTATTTT. Its protein product is CASSIHGTSGADTQYF.

The chain combines TRBV9 with TRBJ2-7; TRBD2 might be the D (5 bases). CDR3 length: 14 amino acids. V was clipped by 4 bases and J by 0 bases, with 11 bases between them. Per the germline V gene, CDR1 is SGDLS and CDR2 is YYNGEE. This CDR3 is CASSPAGFSYEQYF. The CDR3 DNA follows: TGTGCCAGCAGCCCGGCGGGTTTCTCCTACGAGCAGTACTTC.

The chain links TRBV19 to TRBJ1-6; weak D call: TRBD1 (5 bases). Trimming removed 4 bases from V and 8 bases from J, with 15 bases in between. The CDR3 runs 15 residues. Germline lookup yields CDR1 LNHDA and CDR2 SQIVND (reference sequence). In DNA, the CDR3 is TGTGCCAGTAGTAAACGACAGAGAGCGGATTCACCCCTCCACTTT. It is translated as CASSKRQRADSPLHF.

The chain carries TRBV9 and TRBJ1-2; 12 nucleotides line up with TRBD1. The V and J ends lost 4 bases and 4 bases, in that order; junction bases with no gene match: 5. Germline CDR1 reads SGDLS; CDR2 reads YYNGEE. This CDR3 spans 15 amino acids. CDR3 in DNA: TGTGCCAGCAGCCCGGGACAGGGGGCCGCCTATGGCTACACCTTC. Translation: CASSPGQGAAYGYTF.

The chain employs TRBV6-5 and TRBJ2-5, with D perhaps TRBD1 (5 bases). Germline V gene lookup returns CDR1 MNHEY and CDR2 SVGAGI. The CDR3 sequence is 13 residues long. V was cut by 8 bases and J by 3 bases, with 13 bases left in between. The CDR3 region is CASGAEPEETQYF. The CDR3 region has the DNA TGTGCCAGCGGGGCGGAACCTGAAGAGACCCAGTACTTC.

The chain is built from TRBV5-4 and TRBJ1-5; 9 bases match TRBD1. Per the germline V gene, CDR1 is SGHNT and CDR2 is YYREEE (reference sequence). J lost 4 bases, V lost 0 bases, and 5 bases had no gene match. The length of the CDR3 is 16 residues. CDR3 sequence: CASSLGGQGSNQPQHF. As DNA, the CDR3 is TGTGCCAGCAGCTTGGGGGGACAGGGAAGTAATCAGCCCCAGCATTTT.

The chain employs TRBV6-1 and TRBJ1-5; perhaps TRBD1 as D (5 bases). The ends were cut back, 6 bases at V and 6 bases at J, with 12 bases in the middle. This CDR3 spans 13 amino acids. Germline V CDR1 and CDR2: MNHNS, SASEGT. The CDR3, as DNA: TGTGCCAGCAGGCAGGGAGGTCGTCAGCCCCAGCATTTT. Protein sequence: CASRQGGRQPQHF.

The chain employs TRBV25-1 and TRBJ1-4; maybe TRBD1 (5 bases). Germline V gene lookup returns CDR1 MGHDK and CDR2 SYGVNS. CDR3 length: 16 residues. Trimming cost V 5 bases and J 1 base, with 14 bases left between them. The chain's CDR3 is CASSLLWGGTNEKLFF. CDR3 nucleotide sequence: TGTGCCAGCAGTCTCCTGTGGGGCGGAACTAATGAAAAACTGTTTTTT.

This clone has a single count. J is TRBJ1-2 and V is TRBV5-8; the D is unclear. V was trimmed by 5 bases and J by 3 bases, leaving 11 bases between them. CDR1 and CDR2 from the germline V gene are SGHTS and YDEGEE. The CDR3 loop spans 13 amino acids. The CDR3 reads CASSPDGYYGYTF. The CDR3 region has the DNA TGTGCCAGCAGTCCTGACGGGTACTATGGCTACACCTTC.

CDR3 sequence: CASAETSNTEAFF. Here the CDR3 DNA reads TGTGCCAGCGCGGAGACCTCGAACACTGAAGCTTTCTTT. The rearrangement uses TRBV6-4 and TRBJ1-1, with D unresolved. This CDR3 has 13 residues. Germline loops: CDR1 MRHNA, CDR2 SNTAGT. The V gene lost 8 bases and the J gene lost 1 base, with 11 bases spanning the gap.

V and J are TRBV7-9 and TRBJ1-2, with a tentative D call TRBD1 (5 bases). This CDR3 contains 18 residues. The ends were cut back, 5 bases at V and 2 bases at J, with 24 bases in the middle. Germline lookup yields CDR1 SEHNR and CDR2 FQNEAQ (reference sequence). The chain's CDR3 is CASSQIYGFEGTNYGYTF. In nucleotides, the CDR3 is TGTGCCAGCAGCCAAATTTACGGGTTTGAGGGGACCAACTATGGCTACACCTTC.

This chain links TRBV6-5 with TRBJ1-2, with no clear D. CDR3 size: 13 residues. Between the trimmed V and J ends, which lost 5 bases and 4 bases, there was a span of 11 bases. The germline V gene encodes CDR1 MNHEY and CDR2 SVGAGI. The CDR3 sequence is CASSPTQGYGYTF. The CDR3 DNA reads as TGTGCCAGCAGTCCCACACAAGGCTATGGCTACACCTTC.

This chain joins TRBV7-2 and TRBJ2-2; D is unclear. CDR1 is SGHTA, CDR2 FQGNSA, per germline. The CDR3 totals 11 residues. V dropped 5 bases and J dropped 7 bases, with 5 bases sitting between them. The CDR3 region is CASSLYGELFF. For the CDR3, the DNA is TGTGCCAGCAGCCTCTACGGGGAGCTGTTTTTT.

The CDR3 sequence is CASSPMHLETQYF. The CDR3 DNA is TGTGCCAGCAGCCCGATGCATTTGGAGACCCAGTACTTC. V is TRBV11-3 and J is TRBJ2-5; the D is unclear. The CDR3 is 13 amino acids. Germline values: CDR1 SGHNT, CDR2 YENEEA. Trimming pared 5 bases from V and 5 bases from J, leaving 12 bases between.

This chain joins TRBV6-5 and TRBJ1-1; D uncertain. This CDR3 region has 13 residues. Per the germline V gene, CDR1 is MNHEY and CDR2 is SVGAGI. Trimming stripped 5 bases from V and 8 bases from J, with 15 bases between. In DNA form, the CDR3 reads TGTGCCAGCAGTCTACGCACTAAGATAGAAGCTTTCTTT. Translation: CASSLRTKIEAFF.

The V call is TRBV5-4, the J call TRBJ1-1; tentatively, D is TRBD1 (6 bases). Trimming removed 3 bases from V and 6 bases from J, with 18 bases in between. The CDR3 is 15 residues long. Germline CDR1 is SGHNT and CDR2 is YYREEE (reference sequence). The CDR3 region has the DNA TGTGCCAGCAGCTCGGGGGGCAGGCGGCTCTCTGAAGCTTTCTTT. Encoded protein: CASSSGGRRLSEAFF.

The chain couples TRBV2 to TRBJ1-6; the D is unclear. The ends were cut back, 6 bases at V and 5 bases at J, with 5 bases in the middle. The CDR3 is made up of 12 amino acids. The germline gives CDR1 SNHLY, CDR2 FYNNEI. The DNA of the CDR3 is TGTGCCAGCAGCGGAAATAATTCACCCCTCCACTTT. Amino acid sequence: CASSGNNSPLHF.

This chain joins TRBV7-2 and TRBJ2-7, with 9 bases fitting TRBD1. J was trimmed by 0 bases and V by 5 bases; bases with no gene match: 5. The germline gives CDR1 SGHTA, CDR2 FQGNSA. This CDR3 region has 15 residues. This CDR3 is CASSLGTGNSYEQYF. As DNA, the CDR3 is TGTGCCAGCAGCCTCGGGACAGGGAACTCCTACGAGCAGTACTTC.

This chain joins TRBV21-1 and TRBJ2-7; the DNA was not used to check the table's D call, TRBD1. TRBV21-1 is a listed pseudogene. The CDR3 spans 13 residues. The CDR3 region has the DNA TGTGCCGGATTACAGGTTGGGGTTCTCGAGCAGTACTTC. Amino acid sequence: CAGLQVGVLEQYF.

The chain employs TRBV18 and TRBJ2-3; D is unclear. Germline V gene lookup returns CDR1 KGHSH and CDR2 LQKENI. The CDR3 has 15 residues. Trimming removed 4 bases from V and 1 base from J, with 12 bases in between. The CDR3 reads CASSLRTLRTDTQYF. The CDR3 coding sequence is TGTGCCAGCTCACTCCGGACCCTCCGCACAGATACGCAGTATTTT. Full variable domain (remainder filled in from reference TRBV18 and TRBJ2-3): NAGVMQNPRHLVRRRGQEARLRCSPMKGHSHVYWYRQLPEEGLKFMVYLQKENIIDESGMPKERFSAEFPKEGPSILRIQQVVRGDSAAYFCASSLRTLRTDTQYFGPGTRLTVL.

The chain uses TRBV28 and TRBJ1-5; 9 bases fit TRBD1. The trim removed 8 bases at V and 6 bases at J, leaving 8 bases unmatched. The CDR3 runs 14 residues. Germline CDR1 reads MDHEN; CDR2 reads SYDVKM. The CDR3 spells CASGPGQGSQPQHF. In nucleotides, the CDR3 is TGTGCCAGCGGGCCGGGACAGGGCTCTCAGCCCCAGCATTTT.

The chain has TRBV28 and TRBJ1-6; TRBD1 matches at 7 bases. The CDR3 is made up of 15 amino acids. V trimming: 3 bases; J trimming: 6 bases; junction bases outside the gene matches: 5. CDR1 MDHEN and CDR2 SYDVKM come from the germline V gene. The CDR3 coding sequence is TGTGCCAGCAGTTTGGACAGGAAGCTTAATTCACCCCTCCACTTT. Protein sequence: CASSLDRKLNSPLHF.

The J gene is TRBJ2-3, the V gene TRBV27; tentative D call: TRBD1 (5 bases). CDR1 MNHEY and CDR2 SMNVEV come from the germline V gene (reference sequence). V was clipped by 3 bases and J by 4 bases, with 14 bases between them. There are 15 residues in the CDR3. The CDR3 is CASSFQGNIADTQYF. The CDR3 DNA reads TGTGCCAGCAGTTTTCAGGGAAATATAGCAGATACGCAGTATTTT.

This sequence joins TRBV7-2 and TRBJ1-1; D uncertain. Germline CDR1 SGHTA, CDR2 FQGNSA. Trimming pared 5 bases from V and 2 bases from J, leaving 12 bases between. The CDR3 totals 14 residues. DNA of the CDR3: TGTGCCAGCAGCCCCCGACGGTTAAACACTGAAGCTTTCTTT. Amino acid sequence: CASSPRRLNTEAFF.

The chain has TRBV6-5 and TRBJ1-2; D is uncertain. V lost 0 bases and J 4 bases, leaving 9 bases between the germline ends. The CDR3 runs 14 residues. The germline V gene encodes CDR1 MNHEY and CDR2 SVGAGI. The CDR3 loop reads CASSYSGPLYGYTF. For the CDR3, the DNA is TGTGCCAGCAGTTACTCGGGCCCCCTCTATGGCTACACCTTC.

This chain links TRBV19 with TRBJ1-5, with a possible D match to TRBD1 (6 bases). V lost 3 bases to trimming and J lost 4 bases, with 10 bases between them. The CDR3 is 14 residues long. Germline V CDR1 and CDR2: LNHDA, SQIVND (reference sequence). The CDR3: CASSIQQGNQPQHF. CDR3 sequence (DNA): TGTGCCAGTAGTATCCAACAGGGAAATCAGCCCCAGCATTTT.

V gene TRBV28 combines with J gene TRBJ2-1; 10 bases align to TRBD1. CDR3 length equals 15 residues. V was clipped by 3 bases and J by 7 bases; unmatched bases: 6. Germline V CDR1 and CDR2: MDHEN, SYDVKM. Here the CDR3 DNA reads TGTGCCAGCAGTTTTAGGGACAGGGGAGAAAATGAGCAGTTCTTC. This encodes CASSFRDRGENEQFF. The whole variable domain, remainder taken from reference TRBV28 and TRBJ2-1, is DVKVTQSSRYLVKRTGEKVFLECVQDMDHENMFWYRQDPGLGLRLIYFSYDVKMKEKGDIPEGYSVSREKKERFSLILESASTNQTSMYLCASSFRDRGENEQFFGPGTRLTVL.